The 22 T cell receptor beta chains below all came from one sample that was sequenced in a study of regulatory T cells in long-lasting Graves disease. Time point noted: newly diagnosed GD, antithyroid drugs for less than 3 months. RNA extracted from PBMCs served as the sequencing template. Sequencing libraries for TCR beta were prepared with iRepertoire HTBI primers and Arm-PCR of CDR3 regions. TCRdb re-analysed the multiplex PCR reads in MiXCR, keeping a single row per CDR3 protein. Here the sample spans 520,000 or so distinct CDR3 sequences, around 12% being singletons. This sample was also put to use in a study of T cells in Graves' hyperthyroidism and ophthalmopathy.

The sequences come from peripheral blood mononuclear cells (PBMCs), collected at new diagnosis, from a patient treated with antithyroid drugs. All receptors come from a woman aged 25 to 39 with Graves disease.

The V and J genes are TRBV28 and TRBJ2-4, with a weak D call TRBD2 (7 bases). The V end lost 7 bases, the J end lost 0 bases, and 13 bases lay between the germline ends. In germline, CDR1 is MDHEN, CDR2 SYDVKM. The CDR3 has 15 amino acids. The CDR3 spells CASTGRGVAKNIQYF. DNA of the CDR3: TGTGCCAGCACAGGGAGGGGGGTAGCCAAAAACATTCAGTACTTC.

This clonotype was seen at least ten times. The chain uses TRBV18 and TRBJ2-3; 7 positions match TRBD1. Losses at the gene ends were 6 bases for V and 2 bases for J; bases not matched to a gene: 17. The germline gives CDR1 KGHSH, CDR2 LQKENI. CDR3 length: 18 residues. CDR3 region: CASSRIPSGQTITDTQYF. Here the CDR3 DNA reads TGTGCCAGCTCTCGAATCCCCTCGGGACAGACAATCACAGATACGCAGTATTTT.

This clonotype was observed at least ten times. V and J are TRBV5-6 and TRBJ2-2; weak D call: TRBD2 (6 bases). V was cut by 4 bases and J by 1 base, with 14 bases left in between. In germline, CDR1 is SGHDT, CDR2 YYEEEE. CDR3 length equals 16 residues. CDR3 protein: CASSRYGGRNTGELFF. In DNA, the CDR3 is TGTGCCAGCAGCAGGTATGGGGGGAGGAACACCGGGGAGCTGTTTTTT.

This clonotype showed up many times. The chain is built from TRBV6-1 and TRBJ2-7; the D is unclear. This CDR3 has 13 amino acids. Deletions cut 6 bases from V and 2 bases from J, with 11 bases between. Germline V CDR1 and CDR2: MNHNS, SASEGT. This chain's CDR3 is CASSRTVPYEQYF. CDR3 nucleotides: TGTGCCAGCAGCCGCACAGTTCCCTACGAGCAGTACTTC.

At least ten counts were recorded for this clonotype. The chain couples TRBV11-3 to TRBJ1-1; no clear D. The CDR3 spans 14 residues. The germline CDR1 and CDR2 sequences are SGHNT and YENEEA. The V and J ends lost 3 bases and 6 bases respectively, with 14 bases between them. CDR3 sequence: CASSLFGGGAEAFF. The DNA of the CDR3 is TGTGCCAGCAGCTTGTTCGGCGGCGGGGCTGAAGCTTTCTTT. Supplemented by reference TRBV11-3 and TRBJ1-1, the full variable domain reads EAGVVQSPRYKIIEKKQPVAFWCNPISGHNTLYWYLQNLGQGPELLIRYENEEAVDDSQLPKDRFSAERLKGVDSTLKIQPAELGDSAVYLCASSLFGGGAEAFFGQGTRLTVV.

This clonotype has just a few counts. The chain employs TRBV6-1 and TRBJ2-5; 7 bases fit TRBD2. CDR1 is MNHNS, CDR2 SASEGT, per germline. The CDR3 sequence is 15 residues long. J lost 6 bases, V lost 5 bases, and 12 bases had no gene match. The DNA for the CDR3 is TGTGCCAGCAGTACGAACTGGGGCGGGAGACAGACCCAGTACTTC. Protein: CASSTNWGGRQTQYF.

This clonotype has only a few counts. The genes are TRBV29-1 and TRBJ1-1; D remains ambiguous. The ends were cut back, 5 bases at V and 0 bases at J, with 7 bases in the middle. Germline CDR1 SQVTM, CDR2 ANQGSEA. The CDR3 runs 12 residues. DNA of the CDR3: TGCAGCGTTAGAGCGCTGAACACTGAAGCTTTCTTT. Translating it yields CSVRALNTEAFF.

Note on this clonotype: This sequence may be a read error, since a much larger clone differs from it by one base. This chain links TRBV6-5 with TRBJ1-1, with D uncertain. Per germline, CDR1 MNHEY and CDR2 SVGAGI. CDR3 length equals 13 residues. Between the trimmed V and J ends, which lost 0 bases and 6 bases, there was a span of 8 bases. CDR3 coding DNA: TGTGCCAGCAGTTACTCTTGGTGTTCTGAAGCTTTCTTT. Its protein is CASSYSWCSEAFF.

This clonotype was observed at least ten times. The genes are TRBV20-1 and TRBJ2-5; TRBD2 matches at 9 bases. Germline CDR1 and CDR2: DFQATT and SNEGSKA (reference sequence). After removal of 4 bases from V and 5 bases from J, the junction contained 2 bases not matched to a gene. This CDR3 region has 12 residues. The CDR3 region is CSAITSGETQYF. The CDR3, as DNA: TGCAGTGCTATTACTAGCGGGGAGACCCAGTACTTC.

This clonotype has only a few counts. The chain employs TRBV6-1 and TRBJ2-7; perhaps TRBD2 as D (6 bases). CDR1 is MNHNS and CDR2 is SASEGT in the germline V gene. The CDR3 sequence is 11 residues long. Trimming pared 8 bases from V and 5 bases from J, leaving 10 bases between. CDR3 nucleotides: TGTGCCAGCGGGCGGGGAAACGAGCAGTACTTC. Amino acids: CASGRGNEQYF.

The V and J genes are TRBV19 and TRBJ1-2; D perhaps matches TRBD1 (5 bases). This CDR3 contains 17 residues. V lost 0 bases and J lost 3, with 17 bases in between. Germline CDR1 and CDR2: LNHDA and SQIVND (reference sequence). The CDR3 is CASSIDNGGALHYGYTF. The CDR3 DNA follows: TGTGCCAGTAGTATAGATAATGGCGGGGCCCTCCACTATGGCTACACCTTC.

Ten or more counts support this clonotype. This sequence joins TRBV6-9 and TRBJ2-7; D perhaps matches TRBD2 (5 bases). CDR3 length equals 16 residues. The germline V gene has CDR1 MNHGY and CDR2 SVAAGI. V dropped 4 bases and J dropped 2 bases, with 18 bases sitting between them. CDR3 nucleotides: TGTGCCAGCAGTTCCTTACCGAGCCAGAGGGCCTACGAGCAGTACTTC. Protein product: CASSSLPSQRAYEQYF.

The table lists this clonotype with many counts. V and J are TRBV2 and TRBJ1-1; D gene unclear. Germline assignment: CDR1 SNHLY and CDR2 FYNNEI. This CDR3 comprises 14 residues. V gave up 5 bases and J gave up 0 bases, with 10 bases separating them. The CDR3: CASSFMAMNTEAFF. CDR3 sequence (DNA): TGTGCCAGCAGTTTTATGGCCATGAACACTGAAGCTTTCTTT.

This clonotype was observed many times. The chain carries TRBV11-2 and TRBJ2-3; TRBD1 matches at 8 bases. CDR3 size: 12 residues. The V gene end was trimmed by 7 bases and the J gene end by 7 bases; junction bases not matched to a gene: 4. CDR1 and CDR2 (germline): SGHAT, FQNNGV. Here the CDR3 reads CASNLRGHTQYF. The CDR3 nucleotides read TGTGCCAGCAACCTCAGGGGGCATACGCAGTATTTT. The full variable domain, completed using reference TRBV11-2 and TRBJ2-3, is EAGVAQSPRYKIIEKRQSVAFWCNPISGHATLYWYQQILGQGPKLLIQFQNNGVVDDSQLPKDRFSAERLKGVDSTLKIQPAKLEDSAVYLCASNLRGHTQYFGPGTRLTVL.

The chain is built from TRBV20-1 and TRBJ2-2, with D uncertain. Germline V gene sequence: CDR1 DFQATT, CDR2 SNEGSKA (reference sequence). There are 12 residues in the CDR3. Trimming stripped 3 bases from V and 6 bases from J, with 8 bases between. The CDR3 DNA reads as TGCAGTGCTAGTCGTAGTGCCGGGGAGCTGTTTTTT. Translation: CSASRSAGELFF.

The chain couples TRBV28 to TRBJ2-7; D is unresolved. V was trimmed by 8 bases and J by 2 bases, leaving 16 bases between them. CDR1 and CDR2 (germline): MDHEN, SYDVKM. This CDR3 is built from 14 residues. The CDR3 DNA follows: TGTGCCAGCCGTCGACGGAACCCTGCCTACGAGCAGTACTTC. The encoded protein is CASRRRNPAYEQYF.

Ten or more counts support this clonotype. The V and J genes are TRBV28 and TRBJ2-7; D might be TRBD1 (6 bases). The CDR3 is 12 amino acids. Germline-derived CDR1 and CDR2 are MDHEN and SYDVKM. V lost 11 bases, J lost 3 bases, and 14 bases lay in between. Here the CDR3 DNA reads TGTGCCTCAACAGACAGGCGCTACGAGCAGTACTTC. Its translation is CASTDRRYEQYF.

This clonotype was counted only a few times. The chain recombines TRBV24-1 with TRBJ2-5; D not certain. Trimming took 1 base from V and 5 from J, leaving 10 bases between them. The CDR3 is 14 amino acids. CDR1 and CDR2 from the germline V gene are KGHDR and SFDVKD. In nucleotides, the CDR3 is TGTGCCACCAGTGATTTCCTTCTATGGGAGACCCAGTACTTC. Its translation is CATSDFLLWETQYF.

This clonotype was observed at least ten times. The rearrangement links TRBV19 to TRBJ2-7; TRBD1 agrees at 12 bases. The junction had 4 bases not matched to a gene; V was cut back by 5 bases and J by 5 bases. Germline V gene data show CDR1 as LNHDA and CDR2 as SQIVND (reference sequence). The CDR3 is 14 amino acids. This chain's CDR3 is CASSGTGGEDEQYF. For the CDR3, the DNA is TGTGCCAGTAGTGGGACAGGGGGCGAGGACGAGCAGTACTTC.

This clonotype was recorded a few times. The chain has TRBV5-1 and TRBJ1-5, with 7 bases aligning to TRBD1. The CDR3 runs 16 residues. The trim removed 0 bases at V and 4 bases at J, leaving 7 bases unmatched. Germline CDR1 reads SGHRS; CDR2 reads YFSETQ. As DNA, the CDR3 is TGCGCCAGCAGCTTGGCCCCTACAGGGGTTAATCAGCCCCAGCATTTT. This translates into CASSLAPTGVNQPQHF.

In its sample, this clonotype was seen many times. The V call is TRBV7-9, the J call TRBJ2-7; the D is unclear. V was cut by 5 bases and J by 1 base, with 9 bases left in between. CDR3 length equals 13 residues. Germline V gene data show CDR1 as SEHNR and CDR2 as FQNEAQ (reference sequence). The CDR3 sequence is CASSHIQSYEQYF. In DNA, the CDR3 is TGTGCCAGCAGCCACATCCAATCCTACGAGCAGTACTTC.

This clonotype was seen at least ten times. V is TRBV14 and J is TRBJ2-1; D gene uncertain. The CDR3 sequence is 14 residues long. Germline V lookup: CDR1 SGHDN, CDR2 FVKESK. V was cut by 2 bases and J by 2 bases, with 7 bases left in between. The chain's CDR3 is CASSQSSPYNEQFF. The CDR3, as DNA: TGTGCCAGCAGCCAATCGTCTCCCTACAATGAGCAGTTCTTC.